The clone carrying this T cell receptor beta chain turned up a few times. Its antigen is as yet unknown. The V gene end was trimmed by 9 bases and the J gene end by 7 bases; junction bases not matched to a gene: 10. This CDR3 is built from 14 residues. Germline V gives CDR1 MNHNS, CDR2 SASEGT. Original handling: With immunoSEQ giving junction-only sequences and no quality scores, filtering differed. Profiling relied on immunoSEQ multiplex PCR, and the TCRdb table lists in-frame clones only, not all of them. The V and J calls and clone size are taken from that table; D and trimming were inferred from the DNA. The table shows a few million clones, with more than 80% occurring only once. These data are taken from a study of shared clonotypes between healthy human individuals. Whole-study results and caveats: Clonotypes shared by all four sorted-subset donors had higher generation probabilities than non-shared clonotypes.

Input material: naive CD4+ T cells sorted from blood. Subset defined: CD45RA+ positively selected. The chain has TRBV6-1 and TRBJ1-5, with 9 bases aligning to TRBD1. The clonotype comes from a man between 18 and 29 years old in good health. In DNA, the CDR3 is TGTGCCAGTGTTGTGGGACAGGGTGCCCAGCCCCAGCATTTT. Its protein is CASVVGQGAQPQHF.